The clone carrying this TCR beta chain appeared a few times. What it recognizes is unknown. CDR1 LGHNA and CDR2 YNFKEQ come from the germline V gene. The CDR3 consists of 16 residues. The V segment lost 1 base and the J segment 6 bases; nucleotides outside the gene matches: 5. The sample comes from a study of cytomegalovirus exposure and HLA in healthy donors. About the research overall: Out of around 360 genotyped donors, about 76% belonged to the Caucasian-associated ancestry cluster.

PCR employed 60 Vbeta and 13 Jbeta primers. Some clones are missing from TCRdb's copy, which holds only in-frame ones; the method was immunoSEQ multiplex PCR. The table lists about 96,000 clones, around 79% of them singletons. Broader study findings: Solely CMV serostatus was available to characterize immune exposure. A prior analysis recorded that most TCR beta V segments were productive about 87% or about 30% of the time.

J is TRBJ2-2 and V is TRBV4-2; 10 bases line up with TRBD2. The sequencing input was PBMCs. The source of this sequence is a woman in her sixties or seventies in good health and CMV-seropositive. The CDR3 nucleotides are TGTGCCAGCAGCCAAGTAGCGGGAGGTGCGGCCGGGGAGCTGTTTTTT. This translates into CASSQVAGGAAGELFF.